The present T cell receptor beta chain was sequenced within a study of OX40 agonist ivuxolimab in advanced cancers. As for the study in general: Three patients had partial responses: one hepatocellular carcinoma, two cutaneous melanoma.

Method: immunoSEQ multiplex PCR; TCRdb's copy keeps in-frame clones and lacks some. The table shows about 70,000 clones, with about 91% occurring only once. Autoimmune disease history or systemic immunosuppression was exclusionary. The CDR3 loop spans 16 amino acids. Germline V gene data show CDR1 as MRHNA and CDR2 as SNTAGT. With V trimmed by 3 bases and J by 3 bases, 4 bases remained unmatched. Here the sequenced sample was CD4+ or CD8+ T cells sorted from blood, taken in a trial of the OX40 agonist ivuxolimab. The chain is built from TRBV6-4 and TRBJ1-4; 10 nucleotides line up with TRBD1. This clonotype was obtained from an adult with an advanced solid tumor such as melanoma, head and neck, liver or kidney cancer. The CDR3 DNA reads TGTGCCAGCAGTGAGACGGGGACAGGGGCTAATGAAAAACTGTTTTTT. Its protein product is CASSETGTGANEKLFF.